These 18 T cell receptor beta chains share one sample of origin, sequenced in a study of CD8 T cells in Susac syndrome. RNA, at about 0.5 to 1 ug, was reverse transcribed with random hexamers. TCRdb analysed the immunoSEQ multiplex PCR reads with MiXCR anew, one entry per CDR3 protein. The repertoire holds roughly 140,000 distinct CDR3 sequences, with over 95% as singletons. Sequenced material: CD8+ T cells from PBMCs. Receptors were obtained from a human donor with multiple sclerosis.

V is TRBV29-1 and J is TRBJ2-3; 10 positions match TRBD2. There are 17 residues in the CDR3. V dropped 2 bases and J dropped 0; count of bases not matched to a gene: 8. Germline V lookup: CDR1 SQVTM, CDR2 ANQGSEA. The CDR3 DNA sequence: TGCAGCGTTGAAACGCTAGCGGGGGACACGAGCACAGATACGCAGTATTTT. This gives the protein CSVETLAGDTSTDTQYF.

The genes are TRBV29-1 and TRBJ2-7; D perhaps matches TRBD1 (6 bases). The CDR3 totals 12 residues. With 6 bases removed from V and 3 bases from J, the gap between germline ends came to 12 bases. Germline CDR1 is SQVTM and CDR2 is ANQGSEA. The CDR3 region is CSVENRDYEQYF. The CDR3 region has the DNA TGCAGCGTCGAAAACAGGGACTACGAGCAGTACTTC.

The chain recombines TRBV14 with TRBJ2-3, with a weak D call TRBD2 (5 bases). The CDR3 totals 14 residues. The germline V gene has CDR1 SGHDN and CDR2 FVKESK. Trimming removed 1 base at V and 4 bases at J, with 9 bases between. The CDR3 loop is CASSQGAGADTQYF. CDR3 in DNA: TGTGCCAGCAGCCAAGGGGCGGGCGCAGATACGCAGTATTTT.

This clonotype was seen a few times. The chain carries TRBV30 and TRBJ2-7; 8 bases are shared with TRBD1. This CDR3 is built from 18 residues. V gave up 0 bases and J gave up 1 base; unmatched junction bases: 14. The V gene's germline CDR1 is GTSNPN and CDR2 SVGIG (reference sequence). The CDR3: CAWSVKLNRGYASYEQYV. The CDR3 nucleotides read TGTGCCTGGAGTGTAAAGCTAAACAGGGGGTATGCTTCCTACGAGCAGTACGTC.

V and J are TRBV9 and TRBJ2-5; D may be TRBD2 (5 bases). CDR1 is SGDLS, CDR2 YYNGEE, per germline. The CDR3 contains 14 residues. V lost 0 bases to trimming and J lost 5 bases, with 11 bases between them. The DNA for the CDR3 is TGTGCCAGCAGCGTAGGGCTAGCTTCGGAGACCCAGTACTTC. Its translation: CASSVGLASETQYF. The whole variable domain, filled in from reference TRBV9 and TRBJ2-5, reads DSGVTQTPKHLITATGQRVTLRCSPRSGDLSVYWYQQSLDQGLQFLIQYYNGEERAKGNILERFSAQQFPDLHSELNLSSLELGDSALYFCASSVGLASETQYFGPGTRLLVL.

The chain has TRBV9 and TRBJ2-5; 9 nucleotides align to TRBD1. Germline lookup yields CDR1 SGDLS and CDR2 YYNGEE. The CDR3 is made up of 15 amino acids. Unmatched junction bases numbered 6, after V lost 4 bases and J lost 2 bases. The CDR3 spells CASSRRDRAQETQYF. The CDR3 DNA reads TGTGCCAGCAGCAGAAGGGACAGGGCACAAGAGACCCAGTACTTC.

The chain combines TRBV20-1 with TRBJ2-7; D unresolved. V shed 0 bases and J shed 0 bases, with 6 bases lying between them. The V gene's germline CDR1 is DFQATT and CDR2 SNEGSKA (reference sequence). CDR3 length: 13 amino acids. The CDR3: CSARDVGSYEQYV. Here the CDR3 DNA reads TGCAGTGCTAGAGATGTAGGCTCCTACGAGCAGTACGTC.

This clonotype was counted once. The chain uses TRBV3-1 and TRBJ2-3; D gene ambiguous. Germline assignment: CDR1 LGHDT and CDR2 YNNKEL (reference sequence). V was clipped by 1 base and J by 4 bases, with 6 bases between them. The CDR3 covers 13 residues. The CDR3 nucleotides read TGTGCCAGCAGCCAAGGAGTATCAGATACGCAGTATTTT. It is translated as CASSQGVSDTQYF.

The chain recombines TRBV4-1 with TRBJ2-7; weak D call: TRBD2 (6 bases). The V end was cut by 0 bases, the J end by 2 bases, with 11 bases between. Germline CDR1 is MGHRA and CDR2 is YSYEKL. This CDR3 is 15 amino acids long. CDR3 in amino acids: CASSQEAGRTYEQYF. CDR3 nucleotide sequence: TGCGCCAGCAGCCAAGAAGCGGGCCGGACCTACGAGCAGTACTTC.

The chain has TRBV13 and TRBJ1-1; possibly TRBD1 for D (6 bases). V lost 1 base and J lost 2, with 11 bases in between. The V gene's germline CDR1 is PRHDT and CDR2 FYEKMQ (reference sequence). This CDR3 has 15 amino acids. CDR3 protein: CASSLEGHINTEAFF. CDR3 bases: TGTGCCAGCAGCTTAGAGGGACATATAAACACTGAAGCTTTCTTT. The whole variable domain, remainder taken from reference TRBV13 and TRBJ1-1, is AAGVIQSPRHLIKEKRETATLKCYPIPRHDTVYWYQQGPGQDPQFLISFYEKMQSDKGSIPDRFSAQQFSDYHSELNMSSLELGDSALYFCASSLEGHINTEAFFGQGTRLTVV.

V is TRBV12-3 or TRBV12-4 and J is TRBJ2-3, with TRBD2 as a possible D gene (6 bases). The length of the CDR3 is 14 residues. The V end lost 5 bases, the J end lost 5 bases, and 14 bases lay between the germline ends. CDR3 sequence reads: CASSHGAGGDTQYF. The CDR3 nucleotides read TGTGCCAGCAGTCACGGGGCCGGGGGAGATACGCAGTATTTT.

The chain is built from TRBV13 and TRBJ2-3; 7 bases align to TRBD2. CDR1 is PRHDT, CDR2 FYEKMQ, per germline (reference sequence). The CDR3 consists of 17 residues. The trim removed 2 bases at V and 1 base at J, leaving 9 bases unmatched. The CDR3 DNA is TGTGCCAGCAGCTTAAGCGGGGCCGTCTTCGGCACAGATACGCAGTATTTT. Translating it yields CASSLSGAVFGTDTQYF.

J is TRBJ2-3 and V is TRBV9; no clear D gene. Germline lookup yields CDR1 SGDLS and CDR2 YYNGEE. The V and J ends lost 3 bases and 0 bases respectively, with 5 bases between them. The CDR3 sequence is 13 residues long. The chain's CDR3 is CASSAYSTDTQYF. CDR3 DNA sequence: TGTGCCAGCAGCGCCTACAGCACAGATACGCAGTATTTT.

V usage is TRBV6-1 and J usage is TRBJ2-5; 10 bases agree with TRBD1. This CDR3 contains 15 residues. Germline CDR1 is MNHNS and CDR2 is SASEGT. J gave up 4 bases and V 5 bases, and 7 bases lay outside the gene matches. The CDR3 reads CASSLLGQGIETQYF. The DNA for the CDR3 is TGTGCCAGCAGTCTCTTGGGACAGGGGATAGAGACCCAGTACTTC.

V and J are TRBV2 and TRBJ2-1; D remains unclear. The V gene's germline CDR1 is SNHLY and CDR2 FYNNEI. Trimming pared 8 bases from V and 3 bases from J, leaving 8 bases between. The CDR3 is 12 residues long. The DNA of the CDR3 is TGTGCCAGCGACCCAAACTACAATGAGCAGTTCTTC. Amino acids: CASDPNYNEQFF.

V gene TRBV9 combines with J gene TRBJ1-1; 9 positions match TRBD1. There are 14 residues in the CDR3. Germline CDR1 SGDLS, CDR2 YYNGEE. With 0 bases clipped from V and 6 bases from J, the junction kept 3 bases outside the gene matches. CDR3 DNA: TGTGCCAGCAGCGTAGTACAGGGGGCAGCTGAAGCTTTCTTT. It yields the protein CASSVVQGAAEAFF.

The table lists this clonotype with a few counts. The gene calls are TRBV2 and TRBJ2-3; 10 bases match TRBD2. CDR1 is SNHLY, CDR2 FYNNEI, per germline. V dropped 5 bases and J dropped 1; count of bases not matched to a gene: 3. The length of the CDR3 is 15 residues. Here the CDR3 reads CASSPSGGRTDTQYF. In DNA form, the CDR3 reads TGTGCCAGCAGTCCTAGCGGGGGTCGCACAGATACGCAGTATTTT.

Here the CDR3 reads CASSFDQRGNNEQFF. CDR3 nucleotides: TGTGCCAGCAGTTTCGACCAGCGGGGGAACAATGAGCAGTTCTTC. The gene calls are TRBV27 and TRBJ2-1; 8 nucleotides match TRBD2. Germline assignment: CDR1 MNHEY and CDR2 SMNVEV (reference sequence). Trimming removed 3 bases from V and 5 bases from J; junction bases left unmatched: 6. This CDR3 contains 15 residues.